The 16 T cell receptor beta chains presented below share a single source sample, sequenced in a study of blood T cells in healthy people across ages. Then a second PCR, running roughly 6 to 12 cycles, was carried out with a sample-barcoded 5' primer and a J-beta primer mix. MiXCR, run by TCRdb on the 5' RACE reads, gives a single entry per CDR3 protein. The repertoire consists of hundreds of thousands of distinct CDR3 sequences, with roughly half occurring once and the leading ten covering about 13%. Source material: blood. These TCRs come from a woman of 80 years or more in good health.

This clonotype was seen more than once but under ten times. The V call is TRBV14, the J call TRBJ2-2, with D uncertain. Germline lookup yields CDR1 SGHDN and CDR2 FVKESK. The V end lost 3 bases, the J end lost 2 bases, and 4 bases lay between the germline ends. The CDR3 has 13 residues. Here the CDR3 DNA reads TGTGCCAGCAGCCACGTAAACACCGGGGAGCTGTTTTTT. This encodes CASSHVNTGELFF. The entire variable domain, with the rest obtained from reference TRBV14 and TRBJ2-2, is as follows: EAGVTQFPSHSVIEKGQTVTLRCDPISGHDNLYWYRRVMGKEIKFLLHFVKESKQDESGMPNNRFLAERTGGTYSTLKVQPAELEDSGVYFCASSHVNTGELFFGEGSRLTVL.

This rearrangement joins TRBV11-3 to TRBJ2-1, with D unresolved. The length of the CDR3 is 11 residues. The germline V gene has CDR1 SGHNT and CDR2 YENEEA. The V gene lost 2 bases and the J gene lost 10 bases, with 6 bases spanning the gap. The CDR3 spells CASSLKEEQFF. The CDR3 DNA is TGTGCCAGCAGCTTAAAGGAGGAGCAGTTCTTC.

This clonotype was seen more than once but under ten times. V usage is TRBV5-1 and J usage is TRBJ2-1; D not resolved. V gave up 0 bases and J gave up 5 bases, with 15 bases separating them. Germline-derived CDR1 and CDR2 are SGHRS and YFSETQ. The CDR3 has 16 residues. The CDR3 is CASSLGGKSTDNEQFF. The DNA for the CDR3 is TGCGCCAGCAGCTTGGGTGGCAAATCGACGGACAATGAGCAGTTCTTC.

The V gene is TRBV20-1, the J gene TRBJ1-2; 9 bases are a match to TRBD1. The V gene end was trimmed by 2 bases and the J gene end by 4 bases; junction bases not matched to a gene: 8. The germline V gene encodes CDR1 DFQATT and CDR2 SNEGSKA (reference sequence). The CDR3 spans 15 residues. In DNA form, the CDR3 reads TGCAGTGCTAGACAGGGACAGGGTACCGTCTATGGCTACACCTTC. Its translation: CSARQGQGTVYGYTF.

V usage is TRBV9 and J usage is TRBJ2-3; D unresolved. The CDR3 contains 15 residues. V was pared by 1 base and J by 0 bases, with 9 bases between. Germline values: CDR1 SGDLS, CDR2 YYNGEE. CDR3 DNA: TGTGCCAGCAGCGTACAGTCGGTTAGCACAGATACGCAGTATTTT. This codes for CASSVQSVSTDTQYF.

In regard to this clonotype: Germline is not matched at one junction end, which may reflect a read error. The chain recombines TRBV6-2 or TRBV6-3 with TRBJ1-4; a possible D gene is TRBD1 (5 bases). CDR3 length: 15 amino acids. The germline V gene encodes CDR1 MNHEY and CDR2 SVGEGT. CDR3 region: CTSSYFSGRVEKLFF. The CDR3 DNA is TGTACCAGCAGTTACTTTTCGGGGCGGGTCGAAAAACTGTTTTTT.

This clonotype was detected only a few times. The chain is built from TRBV29-1 and TRBJ2-3; 7 nucleotides line up with TRBD1. CDR3 length equals 12 residues. V shed 5 bases, J shed 6 bases, and the junction held 5 bases outside the gene matches. Germline CDR1 and CDR2: SQVTM and ANQGSEA. The CDR3 DNA is TGCAGCGTTCGACAGGGTGTTGATACGCAGTATTTT. Residues: CSVRQGVDTQYF.

This clonotype was recorded many times. The chain carries TRBV12-3 or TRBV12-4 and TRBJ1-2, with D possibly being TRBD1 (5 bases). V was cut by 6 bases and J by 4 bases, with 18 bases left in between. The CDR3 is 15 amino acids. The CDR3 is CASSQRGGLGYGYTF. CDR3 DNA: TGTGCCAGCAGCCAAAGGGGCGGGTTAGGCTATGGCTACACCTTC.

J is TRBJ2-7 and V is TRBV6-2 or TRBV6-3, with a weak D call TRBD2 (5 bases). With the DNA end fitting TRBJ2-5 better, the J assignment may be wrong. Germline CDR1 MNHEY, CDR2 SVGEGT. This CDR3 has 15 amino acids. The CDR3 loop reads CASSRRLEGEKTQYF. As DNA, the CDR3 is TGTGCCAGCAGTCGCCGCCTTGAGGGCGAGAAGACCCAGTACTTC.

J is TRBJ1-4 and V is TRBV7-2; D gene ambiguous. The length of the CDR3 is 14 residues. CDR1 SGHTA and CDR2 FQGNSA come from the germline V gene. V dropped 4 bases and J dropped 2 bases, with 8 bases sitting between them. In DNA, the CDR3 is TGTGCCAGCAGCTCCGGGCCTACTAATGAAAAACTGTTTTTT. Amino acid sequence: CASSSGPTNEKLFF.

The rearrangement uses TRBV12-3 or TRBV12-4 and TRBJ1-5; D not resolved. The V and J ends lost 4 bases and 0 bases respectively, with 10 bases between them. The CDR3 runs 15 residues. The CDR3 sequence is CASSSTSYSNQPQHF. In DNA, the CDR3 is TGTGCCAGCAGTTCGACTAGTTATAGCAATCAGCCCCAGCATTTT.

The table lists this clonotype with many counts. The chain links TRBV9 to TRBJ2-1; 7 bases are a match to TRBD1. The CDR3 length is 15 residues. Trimming cost V 0 bases and J 4 bases; bases outside gene matches: 4. Per germline, CDR1 SGDLS and CDR2 YYNGEE. CDR3 protein: CASSVGQGEYNEQFF. The CDR3 DNA is TGTGCCAGCAGCGTAGGGCAGGGGGAATACAATGAGCAGTTCTTC.

This clonotype was counted many times. The V gene is TRBV7-3, the J gene TRBJ2-1, with D perhaps matching TRBD1 (6 bases). Trimming took off 4 bases at V and 9 bases at J, with 13 bases between the two ends. The CDR3 spans 13 residues. CDR1 is SGHTA, CDR2 FQGTGA, per germline. The CDR3 protein is CASSYEQGVEQFF. CDR3 DNA sequence: TGTGCCAGCAGCTACGAACAGGGAGTTGAGCAGTTCTTC.

With respect to this clonotype: A much larger clone lies one base from this, so it may be a read error. The chain employs TRBV12-3 or TRBV12-4 and TRBJ1-4, with a weak D call TRBD1 (6 bases). The length of the CDR3 is 14 residues. CDR3 coding DNA: TGTGCCAACAGTTTACGCACAGGGTACGAAAAACTGTTTTTT. Protein: CANSLRTGYEKLFF.

This clonotype was detected ten times or more. The chain employs TRBV7-3 and TRBJ1-1; D is ambiguous. Trimming took off 1 base at V and 6 bases at J, with 21 bases between the two ends. From germline, CDR1 is SGHTA and CDR2 FQGTGA. This CDR3 is built from 17 residues. DNA for the CDR3: TGTGCCAGCAGCTTAAGCGGCCAGCCCCGTCCGGAAGCTGAAGCTTTCTTT. It encodes CASSLSGQPRPEAEAFF.

Ten or more counts support this clonotype. CDR3 in DNA: TGCGCCAGCAGCTTGTCCGGGCAGACCTATGGCTACACCTTC. Translating gives CASSLSGQTYGYTF. This chain connects TRBV5-1 to TRBJ1-2, with D uncertain. The V end lost 1 base, the J end lost 4 bases, and 11 bases lay between the germline ends. The CDR3 covers 14 residues. The germline CDR1 and CDR2 sequences are SGHRS and YFSETQ.